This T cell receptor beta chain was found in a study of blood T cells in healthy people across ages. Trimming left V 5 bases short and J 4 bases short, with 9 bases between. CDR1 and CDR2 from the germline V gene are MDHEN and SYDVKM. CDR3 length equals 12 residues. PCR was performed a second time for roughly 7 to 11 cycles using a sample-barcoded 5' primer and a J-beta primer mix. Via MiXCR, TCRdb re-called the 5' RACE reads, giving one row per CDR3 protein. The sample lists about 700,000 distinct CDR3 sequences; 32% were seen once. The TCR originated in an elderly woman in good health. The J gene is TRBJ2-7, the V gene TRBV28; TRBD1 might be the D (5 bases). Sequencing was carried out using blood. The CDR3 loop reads CASSTRVYEQYF. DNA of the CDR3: TGTGCCAGCAGTACCAGGGTTTACGAGCAGTACTTC.